The rows below give T cell receptor beta chains drawn from one sample of a study of CD8 T cells in Susac syndrome. One entry per CDR3 protein results from TCRdb running MiXCR on the immunoSEQ multiplex PCR reads. This table holds about 110,000 distinct CDR3 sequences, approximately 94% found once. Sequencing used CD8+ T cells from PBMCs. The origin of the receptors is a human donor with Susac syndrome. The CDR3 runs from the conserved cysteine through the conserved F or W. D genes are given only for firm matches.

TRBJ1-3 TRBV12-3/TRBV12-4 . TGTGCCAGCAGTTTATCGGCGTTAGGAGGAAACACCATATATTTT CASSLSALGGNTIYF
TRBJ2-5 TRBV29-1 . TGCAGCGTTGAAGTTTATAAGGGCAGGGCGAGAGAGACCCAGTACTTC CSVEVYKGRARETQYF
TRBJ1-2 TRBV2 TRBD1 TGTGCCAGCAGGACAGGGGATAACTATGGCTACACCTTC CASRTGDNYGYTF
TRBJ2-7 TRBV2 TRBD2 TGTGCCACAAAAGCGAGCGGGGGAGGCTCCTACGAGCAGTACTTC CATKASGGGSYEQYF
TRBJ1-1 TRBV14 . TGTGCCAGCAGCCAGAGGGGTTATAACACTGAAGCTTTCTTT CASSQRGYNTEAFF
TRBJ1-5 TRBV29-1 . TGCAGCGTTGGGGGGGACCCCAATCAGCCCCAGCATTTT CSVGGDPNQPQHF
TRBJ1-5 TRBV20-1 TRBD1 TGCAGTGCTAGAGAGGGAAGGGGACAGGGGTTGGAAGGCAATCAGCCCCAGCATTTT CSAREGRGQGLEGNQPQHF
TRBJ2-7 TRBV9 . TGTGCCAGCAGCGTGGCCGGGGGCCCAACCTACGAGCAGTACTTC CASSVAGGPTYEQYF
TRBJ1-6 TRBV7-3 . TGTGCCAGCAGCCAGACCTCAAGGTCACCCCTCCACTTT CASSQTSRSPLHF
TRBJ1-2 TRBV14 . TGTGCCAGCAGCCAAGATCGCGCGCCTTTCTATGGCTACACCTTC CASSQDRAPFYGYTF